One sample yielded the 22 T cell receptor beta chains listed below, sequenced in a study of T-cell reconstitution after alpha-beta-depleted transplantation in children. Preparation of the TCRbeta library involved a method that used unique molecular identifiers. TCRdb passed the PCR reads through MiXCR, listing each CDR3 protein once. The sample carries roughly 280,000 distinct CDR3 sequences, 11% recorded once. Sequenced here: peripheral blood, sampled 180 days after TCRalphabeta/CD19-depleted stem cell transplant. These receptors were collected from a male patient aged 2-9 years who had a stem cell transplant for chronic granulomatous disease, so the T cells may come from the graft donor.

This clonotype showed up many times. This chain connects TRBV7-8 to TRBJ1-4; D is unclear. Per germline, CDR1 SGHVS and CDR2 FQNEAQ. Trimming left V 6 bases short and J 8 bases short, with 16 bases between. The CDR3 totals 14 residues. The CDR3 DNA sequence: TGTGCCAGCAGGGCGCATGCCTTGGGGGAAAAACTGTTTTTT. Translated: CASRAHALGEKLFF.

The sample holds many counts of this clonotype. This chain connects TRBV28 to TRBJ2-1; TRBD2 might be the D (5 bases). The CDR3 is 14 residues long. Trimming pared 4 bases from V and 4 bases from J, leaving 11 bases between. Looked up from germline, CDR1 is MDHEN and CDR2 is SYDVKM. CDR3 region: CASSSPRVYNEQFF. The CDR3 DNA reads as TGTGCCAGCAGTTCCCCGCGGGTTTACAATGAGCAGTTCTTC.

The sample holds many counts of this clonotype. The rearrangement uses TRBV2 and TRBJ2-1; 7 bases fit TRBD1. Looked up from germline, CDR1 is SNHLY and CDR2 is FYNNEI. Trimming removed 7 bases from V and 7 bases from J; junction bases left unmatched: 13. This CDR3 spans 15 amino acids. The CDR3 DNA sequence: TGTGCCAGCATCAAAGGGGGCTCACGTTCGAATGAGCAGTTCTTC. It translates to CASIKGGSRSNEQFF.

As concerns this clonotype: A much larger clone differs from this one at a single base, so this may be a read error. This sequence joins TRBV9 and TRBJ2-2; TRBD2 matches at 16 bases. Germline lookup yields CDR1 SGDLS and CDR2 YYNGEE. The length of the CDR3 is 21 residues. CDR3 coding DNA: TGTGCCAGCAGCCCCTCCCTGGGACTAGCGGGGGGGCACGCGAACACCGGGGAGCTGTCTTTT. Protein product: CASSPSLGLAGGHANTGELSF.

This clonotype was counted ten times or more. The V and J genes are TRBV29-1 and TRBJ2-2; D is possibly TRBD1 or TRBD2 (6 bases each). The germline V gene encodes CDR1 SQVTM and CDR2 ANQGSEA. The CDR3 totals 16 residues. V lost 4 bases, J lost 6 bases, and 21 bases lay in between. The CDR3 region has the DNA TGCAGCGTTGGGGATCCAGGGGCGGGGAAGGCCGGGGAGCTGTTTTTT. Its protein product is CSVGDPGAGKAGELFF.

This clonotype was recorded at least ten times. The rearrangement links TRBV29-1 to TRBJ2-1; no clear D. The CDR3 extends over 9 amino acids. Germline V gene data show CDR1 as SQVTM and CDR2 as ANQGSEA. V was pared by 4 bases and J by 8 bases, with 3 bases between. CDR3 in DNA: TGCAGCGTTGGGGATGAGCAGTTCTTC. It encodes CSVGDEQFF.

This clonotype was observed many times. The chain joins TRBV7-6 to TRBJ2-5; D ambiguous. The germline gives CDR1 SGHVS, CDR2 FNYEAQ. V dropped 2 bases and J dropped 4 bases, with 14 bases sitting between them. The CDR3 extends over 15 amino acids. The CDR3: CASSLPPRTGETQYF. The CDR3 DNA follows: TGTGCCAGCAGCTTACCGCCTCGGACGGGAGAGACCCAGTACTTC.

This clonotype came up many times. The rearrangement uses TRBV7-6 and TRBJ2-7, with D unresolved. CDR1 and CDR2 from the germline V gene are SGHVS and FNYEAQ. This CDR3 spans 8 amino acids. Trimming removed 11 bases from V and 7 bases from J, with 6 bases in between. The CDR3 DNA sequence: TGTGCCCCTTGGGAGCAGTACTTC. Translated: CAPWEQYF.

The table lists this clonotype with many counts. The CDR3 is CASRDESSYEQYF. The CDR3 nucleotides read TGTGCCAGCAGAGACGAGAGTTCCTACGAGCAGTACTTC. The J gene is TRBJ2-7, the V gene TRBV2; no reliable D call. Germline CDR1 and CDR2: SNHLY and FYNNEI. CDR3 length equals 13 residues. V was trimmed by 6 bases and J by 1 base, leaving 10 bases between them. Together with reference TRBV2 and TRBJ2-7, the CDR3 gives the full variable domain: EPEVTQTPSHQVTQMGQEVILRCVPISNHLYFYWYRQILGQKVEFLVSFYNNEISEKSEIFDDQFSVERPDGSNFTLKIRSTKLEDSAMYFCASRDESSYEQYFGPGTRLTVT.

This clonotype was found many times. The chain recombines TRBV28 with TRBJ1-5, with TRBD1 matching over 8 bases. Trimming at V came to 6 bases and at J to 1 base, leaving 8 bases not matched to a gene. This CDR3 contains 16 residues. In germline, CDR1 is MDHEN, CDR2 SYDVKM. CDR3 DNA sequence: TGTGCCAGCAGGAGCACAGGGGGTATCAGCAATCAGCCCCAGCATTTT. Translation: CASRSTGGISNQPQHF.

In its sample, this clonotype was seen many times. V gene TRBV15 combines with J gene TRBJ2-1; no clear D gene. The CDR3 sequence is 14 residues long. Trimming left V 0 bases short and J 3 bases short, with 6 bases between. The germline V gene encodes CDR1 LNHNV and CDR2 YYDKDF (reference sequence). The CDR3 sequence is CATSREQLYNEQFF. The CDR3 DNA is TGTGCCACCAGCAGAGAACAGCTCTACAATGAGCAGTTCTTC.

The chain recombines TRBV21-1 with TRBJ2-1; TRBD1, the table's D call, lacks a check against the DNA. TRBV21-1 constitutes a pseudogene. The CDR3 is 17 residues long. CDR3 loop: CASSKPTSGPPYNEQFF. DNA of the CDR3: TGTGCCAGCAGCAAACCTACTTCGGGCCCCCCATACAATGAGCAGTTCTTC.

This clonotype was counted ten times or more. The J gene is TRBJ2-6, the V gene TRBV25-1, with TRBD1 identical over 10 bases. The V gene's germline CDR1 is MGHDK and CDR2 SYGVNS. This CDR3 region has 18 residues. Trimming at V came to 3 bases and at J to 0 bases, leaving 5 bases not matched to a gene. The CDR3 sequence: CASSDRDRGFSGANVLTF. In DNA form, the CDR3 reads TGTGCCAGCAGTGACCGGGACAGGGGTTTCTCTGGGGCCAACGTCCTGACTTTC.

This clonotype showed up many times. The genes are TRBV7-2 and TRBJ2-3, with TRBD2 matching over 9 bases. This CDR3 has 17 amino acids. The ends lost 2 bases at V and 5 bases at J; junction bases unmatched: 11. CDR1 is SGHTA and CDR2 is FQGNSA in the germline V gene. CDR3: CASSLLELAGGQDTQYF. CDR3 nucleotide sequence: TGTGCCAGCAGCTTATTAGAACTGGCGGGGGGGCAAGATACGCAGTATTTT.

This clonotype has a count of ten or more. The rearrangement uses TRBV14 and TRBJ1-5; D gene ambiguous. V dropped 5 bases and J dropped 0 bases, with 14 bases sitting between them. Germline V CDR1 and CDR2: SGHDN, FVKESK. The CDR3 length is 16 residues. DNA of the CDR3: TGTGCCAGCAGCATTGGCGGCCGACATAGCAATCAGCCCCAGCATTTT. This translates into CASSIGGRHSNQPQHF.

The sample holds many counts of this clonotype. The chain links TRBV6-5 to TRBJ2-4; TRBD1 matches at 7 bases. V shed 5 bases and J 1 base; nucleotides not matched to a gene: 8. CDR3 length equals 16 residues. Per the germline V gene, CDR1 is MNHEY and CDR2 is SVGAGI. CDR3 sequence (DNA): TGTGCCAGCAGTCCACAGGGGAAAGGGGCCAAAAACATTCAGTACTTC. It specifies CASSPQGKGAKNIQYF.

Ten or more counts support this clonotype. The chain is built from TRBV7-9 and TRBJ1-1, with 8 bases fitting TRBD1. V shed 6 bases, J shed 0 bases, and the junction held 6 bases outside the gene matches. This CDR3 comprises 15 residues. The germline gives CDR1 SEHNR, CDR2 FQNEAQ (reference sequence). The CDR3 nucleotides read TGTGCCAGCAGAACTACAGGGGGAATGAACACTGAAGCTTTCTTT. Residues: CASRTTGGMNTEAFF.

This clonotype was detected many times. The CDR3 reads CASSVIDRGVSDTQYF. The CDR3 DNA reads as TGCGCCAGCAGCGTCATCGACAGGGGGGTTTCAGATACGCAGTATTTT. The rearrangement links TRBV5-1 to TRBJ2-3; 9 bases line up with TRBD1. Germline trimming cut 4 bases from V and 4 bases from J; bases unmatched to any gene: 10. The CDR3 loop spans 16 amino acids. Germline assignment: CDR1 SGHRS and CDR2 YFSETQ.

This clonotype was counted many times. The CDR3 here is CASSEHGRSPEQYF. The CDR3 DNA reads as TGTGCCAGCAGTGAACACGGCAGGTCCCCCGAGCAGTACTTC. J is TRBJ2-7 and V is TRBV2; D gene uncertain. The CDR3 covers 14 residues. Germline CDR1 reads SNHLY; CDR2 reads FYNNEI. Trimming left V 2 bases short and J 6 bases short, with 14 bases between.

To note about this clonotype: This may come from a read error, since a much larger clone is one base off. The chain uses TRBV29-1 and TRBJ1-3; no firm D call. CDR3 length equals 12 residues. CDR1 and CDR2 from the germline V gene are SQVTM and ANQGSEA. V lost 5 bases and J lost 3, with 8 bases in between. CDR3 bases: TGCAGCGTTCCGAACAGTGGAAACACCATATATTTT. Residues: CSVPNSGNTIYF.

This clonotype showed up many times. The gene calls are TRBV11-2 and TRBJ1-2; D unresolved. Deletions cut 4 bases from V and 7 bases from J, with 16 bases between. The CDR3 is 14 residues long. Per the germline V gene, CDR1 is SGHAT and CDR2 is FQNNGV. The chain's CDR3 is CASSSLRGVGGYTF. In DNA form, the CDR3 reads TGTGCCAGCAGCTCGCTTCGGGGAGTTGGTGGCTACACCTTC.

This clonotype was observed at least ten times. V gene TRBV28 combines with J gene TRBJ2-7, with TRBD1 matching over 9 bases. Trimming removed 6 bases from V and 3 bases from J; junction bases left unmatched: 6. Germline V lookup: CDR1 MDHEN, CDR2 SYDVKM. CDR3 size: 14 residues. CDR3 nucleotide sequence: TGTGCCAGCAGCGAGTTGGACAGGGGCTACGAGCAGTACTTC. Residues: CASSELDRGYEQYF. Full variable domain (outside the CDR3, taken from reference TRBV28 and TRBJ2-7): DVKVTQSSRYLVKRTGEKVFLECVQDMDHENMFWYRQDPGLGLRLIYFSYDVKMKEKGDIPEGYSVSREKKERFSLILESASTNQTSMYLCASSELDRGYEQYFGPGTRLTVT.